The text below deals with one TCR beta chain. The source of the PBMCs was around 9 ml of fresh peripheral blood. TCR beta CDR3 regions were amplified from RNA transcripts. The authors performed first-round RT-PCR with HTBI primers and then a second-round multiplex PCR. Each CDR3 protein is one row after TCRdb ran MiXCR on the multiplex PCR reads. Among under 800,000 distinct CDR3 sequences listed, 22% were seen once. This sample was included in a study of Graves' ophthalmopathy and Graves' hyperthyroidism. The V gene's germline CDR1 is MNHNS and CDR2 SASEGT. V shed 1 base and J shed 4 bases, with 10 bases lying between them. The CDR3 is 14 residues long.

Sequencing was performed on peripheral blood. J is TRBJ1-2 and V is TRBV6-1; D is undetermined. This receptor was identified in a woman aged 18-29 years with stable Graves' hyperthyroidism. Some clones in this sample may be carry-over from other donors' samples. CDR3 nucleotides: TGTGCCAGCAGTGAAGTGGCAGGCCCCTATGGCTACACCTTC. Residues: CASSEVAGPYGYTF.